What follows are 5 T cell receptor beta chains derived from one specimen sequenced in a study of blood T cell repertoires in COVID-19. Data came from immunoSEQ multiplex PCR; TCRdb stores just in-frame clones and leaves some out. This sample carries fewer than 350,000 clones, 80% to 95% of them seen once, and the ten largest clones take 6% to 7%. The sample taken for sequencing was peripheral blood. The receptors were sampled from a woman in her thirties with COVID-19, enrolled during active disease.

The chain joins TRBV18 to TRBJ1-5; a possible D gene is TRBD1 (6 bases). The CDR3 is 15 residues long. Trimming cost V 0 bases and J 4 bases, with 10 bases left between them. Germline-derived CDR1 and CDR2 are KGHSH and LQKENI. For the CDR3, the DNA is TGTGCCAGCTCACCACCGGACACAGGGAATCAGCCCCAGCATTTT. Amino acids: CASSPPDTGNQPQHF.

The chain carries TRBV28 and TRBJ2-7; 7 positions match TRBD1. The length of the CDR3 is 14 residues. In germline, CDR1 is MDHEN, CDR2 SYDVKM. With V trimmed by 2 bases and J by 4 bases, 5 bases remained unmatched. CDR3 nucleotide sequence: TGTGCCAGCAGTTTAATGAGGGGGCGGTACGAGCAGTACTTC. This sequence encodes CASSLMRGRYEQYF. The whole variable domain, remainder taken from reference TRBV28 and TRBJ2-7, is DVKVTQSSRYLVKRTGEKVFLECVQDMDHENMFWYRQDPGLGLRLIYFSYDVKMKEKGDIPEGYSVSREKKERFSLILESASTNQTSMYLCASSLMRGRYEQYFGPGTRLTVT.

DNA of the CDR3: TGTGCCAGTGCCCCCAGCGGGAGGCTTTCCTACGAGCAGTACTTC. Encoded protein: CASAPSGRLSYEQYF. The chain uses TRBV6-5 and TRBJ2-7; 9 bases are a match to TRBD2. The trim removed 9 bases at V and 1 base at J, leaving 10 bases unmatched. This CDR3 has 15 amino acids. Germline loops: CDR1 MNHEY, CDR2 SVGAGI.

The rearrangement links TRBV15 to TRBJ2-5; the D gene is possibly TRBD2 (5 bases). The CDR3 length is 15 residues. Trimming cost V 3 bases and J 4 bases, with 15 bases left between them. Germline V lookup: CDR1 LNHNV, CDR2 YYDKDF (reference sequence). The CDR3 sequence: CATSSDRSRGETQYF. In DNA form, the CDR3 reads TGTGCCACCAGCAGCGACCGGAGTCGGGGAGAGACCCAGTACTTC. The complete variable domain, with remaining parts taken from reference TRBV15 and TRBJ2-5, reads DAMVIQNPRYQVTQFGKPVTLSCSQTLNHNVMYWYQQKSSQAPKLLFHYYDKDFNNEADTPDNFQSRRPNTSFCFLDIRSPGLGDTAMYLCATSSDRSRGETQYFGPGTRLLVL.

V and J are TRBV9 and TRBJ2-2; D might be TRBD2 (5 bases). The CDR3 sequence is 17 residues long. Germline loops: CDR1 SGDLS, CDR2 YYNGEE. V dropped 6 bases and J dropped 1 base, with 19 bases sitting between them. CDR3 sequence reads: CASTDPMGGRNTGELFF. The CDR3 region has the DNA TGTGCCAGCACCGACCCAATGGGCGGGCGGAACACCGGGGAGCTGTTTTTT.